This T cell receptor (beta chain) was captured in a study of control samples from healthy donors and cancer patients (dated by TCRdb to the early 2020s). The cysteine opens and the phenylalanine closes a CDR3 of 11 amino acids. The only DNA kept is the CDR3, 33 bases in frame from the first base. V is reduced by 7 bases and J by 8 bases, leaving a spacing of 6 bases between them. Via the germline V gene (reference sequence), CDR1 is MNHNY and CDR2 SVGAGI. To prepare the library, the immunoSEQ multiplex PCR assay was applied. TCRdb retrieved this table from immuneACCESS and kept in-frame rearrangements only. Not all clones are present; in checked studies, unresolved V genes account for under half, and no reason is known for the remainder. The sample table contains 150,000 to 200,000 clones; only one count was recorded for 85% to 95% of them. The ten most abundant clones make up approximately 1.4% of the sample.

In this sample, this clone turned up a few times. Its antigen has not been determined. Nothing much larger sits one base from this clone, and base qualities are not available. This TCR was sampled from a woman under 30 in good health. This sequence uses TRBV6-6 and TRBJ1-6, with no D gene named confidently. Sequencing used blood. The CDR3 region has the sequence CASIGDSPLHF. The DNA reads as follows: TGTGCCAGCATCGGTGATTCACCCCTCCACTTT.